Listed below are T cell receptor beta chains from one sample, sequenced in a study of blood T cell repertoires in COVID-19. Sequencing was performed with immunoSEQ multiplex PCR; in TCRdb, only in-frame clones are kept and a portion is missing. Seen here are 150,000 or so clones, approximately 85% observed once, and the top ten hold 0.63%. Sample: peripheral blood. All receptors derive from a man aged 60 to 69 with COVID-19, enrolled during active disease. Each CDR3 is given with its conserved first and last residue. A D gene is named only where the DNA matches it firmly. Clone size is stated in some rows and not others, as once, few, many or a class when expanded.

CDR3 length,D gene,clone size,V gene,J gene,CDR3 protein,CDR3 DNA
13,TRBD1,once,TRBV6-5,TRBJ1-1,CASRTGTGSEAFF,TGTGCCAGCAGGACCGGGACAGGGTCTGAAGCTTTCTTT
15,TRBD1,once,TRBV27,TRBJ2-2,CASRTGGLNTGELFF,TGTGCCAGCAGGACAGGGGGGCTTAACACCGGGGAGCTGTTTTTT
15,TRBD1,-,TRBV6-5,TRBJ1-2,CASSHVGGARGGYTF,TGTGCCAGCAGCCACGTAGGGGGCGCGAGAGGAGGCTACACCTTC
17,TRBD1,-,TRBV9,TRBJ1-3,CASSVAGTGSSGNTIYF,TGTGCCAGCAGCGTAGCTGGGACAGGGAGCTCTGGAAACACCATATATTTT
14,-,-,TRBV27,TRBJ1-3,CASRGGISGNTIYF,TGTGCCAGCCGAGGAGGGATCTCTGGAAACACCATATATTTT
13,-,-,TRBV28,TRBJ1-6,CAGASSYNSPLHF,TGTGCCGGGGCCAGCTCCTATAATTCACCCCTCCACTTT
14,-,-,TRBV19,TRBJ2-1,CASMETGFLAEQFF,TGTGCCAGTATGGAAACAGGGTTTTTAGCTGAGCAGTTCTTC
11,-,once,TRBV6-4,TRBJ1-2,CASSDSRGYTF,TGTGCCAGCAGTGACTCGCGAGGCTACACCTTC
13,-,-,TRBV4-3,TRBJ2-1,CASSQEIWSEQFF,TGCGCCAGCAGCCAAGAGATATGGAGTGAGCAGTTCTTC
16,TRBD2,-,TRBV10-3,TRBJ2-3,CAISESAGGRTDTQYF,TGTGCCATCAGTGAGTCGGCGGGAGGGAGAACAGATACGCAGTATTTT
15,-,-,TRBV7-3,TRBJ2-3,CASSLPVGETDTQYF,TGTGCCAGCAGCTTGCCCGTCGGGGAAACAGATACGCAGTATTTT
16,TRBD2,once,TRBV7-6,TRBJ2-1,CASSPSGGGAEDEQFF,TGTGCCAGCAGCCCGTCGGGCGGGGGGGCGGAGGATGAGCAGTTCTTC
15,-,-,TRBV6-5,TRBJ2-1,CASSYSNSQYNEQFF,TGTGCCAGCAGTTACTCGAATAGCCAATACAATGAGCAGTTCTTC
13,-,once,TRBV11-3,TRBJ1-5,CASSLGQGRPQHF,TGTGCCAGCAGCTTAGGCCAGGGGAGGCCCCAGCATTTT
12,-,-,TRBV28,TRBJ1-2,CASTQVLGGYTF,TGTGCCAGCACACAGGTCCTTGGAGGCTACACCTTC
16,-,-,TRBV18,TRBJ1-2,CASSPPDSFRTHGYTF,TGTGCCAGCTCACCACCGGACAGCTTTAGAACCCATGGCTACACCTTC
14,-,-,TRBV5-1,TRBJ1-4,CASRGGAANEKLFF,TGCGCCAGCAGAGGGGGTGCGGCTAATGAAAAACTGTTTTTT
13,-,-,TRBV2,TRBJ2-1,CASSRRERDEQFF,TGTGCCAGCAGTCGGAGGGAGCGTGATGAGCAGTTCTTC
15,-,-,TRBV6-5,TRBJ1-4,CASTVQGTTNEKLFF,TGTGCCAGCACTGTGCAGGGGACAACTAATGAAAAACTGTTTTTT
13,-,-,TRBV2,TRBJ1-6,CASRPQGTSPLHF,TGTGCCAGCAGGCCCCAGGGAACTTCACCCCTCCACTTT
15,-,-,TRBV19,TRBJ1-5,CASNSAGNSNQPQHF,TGTGCCAGTAACTCGGCAGGGAATAGCAATCAGCCCCAGCATTTT
13,TRBD1,-,TRBV7-2,TRBJ1-4,CASSSTGVGGLFF,TGTGCCAGCAGCTCGACAGGGGTGGGTGGACTGTTTTTT
13,-,-,TRBV7-2,TRBJ2-1,CASSLIPPNEQFF,TGTGCCAGCAGCTTAATCCCTCCGAATGAGCAGTTCTTC
14,-,-,TRBV27,TRBJ2-2,CASSPLSVAGELFF,TGTGCCAGCAGTCCCCTCTCCGTCGCCGGGGAGCTGTTTTTT
15,TRBD2,-,TRBV28,TRBJ2-1,CASSWAGGPYNEQFF,TGTGCCAGCAGTTGGGCGGGGGGCCCCTACAATGAGCAGTTCTTC
14,-,once,TRBV20-1,TRBJ2-3,CSASFGSGPDTQYF,TGCAGTGCTAGTTTCGGTAGCGGCCCAGATACGCAGTATTTT
14,-,-,TRBV7-2,TRBJ1-5,CASSSGLSNQPQHF,TGTGCCAGCAGCTCCGGACTTAGCAATCAGCCCCAGCATTTT
15,-,-,TRBV7-9,TRBJ2-7,CASSLAIRDLDEQYF,TGTGCCAGCAGCTTAGCAATTAGGGACTTAGACGAGCAGTACTTC
15,TRBD1,-,TRBV11-2,TRBJ2-2,CASSRGDRDTGELFF,TGTGCCAGCAGCCGAGGGGACAGGGACACCGGGGAGCTGTTTTTT
12,TRBD1,-,TRBV11-2,TRBJ1-2,CASSSQGLVYTF,TGTGCCAGCAGTTCACAGGGGCTAGTCTACACCTTC
15,TRBD2,-,TRBV4-1,TRBJ2-7,CASSQPTSGDKEQYF,TGCGCCAGCAGCCAGCCGACTAGCGGCGACAAGGAGCAGTACTTC
16,-,-,TRBV5-6,TRBJ1-5,CASSLAGRTTDQPQHF,TGTGCCAGCAGCTTGGCGGGCAGGACTACTGATCAGCCCCAGCATTTT
14,-,-,TRBV5-1,TRBJ2-1,CASSLAAEAGEQFF,TGCGCCAGCAGCTTGGCGGCGGAGGCCGGTGAGCAGTTCTTC
16,-,once,TRBV19,TRBJ1-5,CASSVSGTWANQPQHF,TGTGCCAGTAGTGTCTCCGGGACATGGGCGAATCAGCCCCAGCATTTT
15,TRBD1,-,TRBV19,TRBJ1-1,CASSYRGQSLTEAFF,TGTGCCAGTAGCTACAGGGGGCAAAGTCTCACTGAAGCTTTCTTT
15,-,-,TRBV28,TRBJ1-5,CASSLWAQGHQPQHF,TGTGCCAGCAGTTTATGGGCACAGGGACATCAGCCCCAGCATTTT
16,-,once,TRBV11-2,TRBJ2-7,CASSLDLGRASYEQYF,TGTGCCAGCAGCTTAGATTTAGGCAGGGCCTCCTACGAGCAGTACTTC
20,TRBD1,few,TRBV6-2/TRBV6-3,TRBJ2-2,CASSQPARDSFTSNTGELFF,TGTGCCAGCAGTCAACCTGCCCGGGACAGTTTTACTTCGAACACCGGGGAGCTGTTTTTT
14,TRBD1,-,TRBV7-6,TRBJ2-7,CASSSRDRLYEQYF,TGTGCCAGCAGCTCCAGGGACAGACTCTACGAGCAGTACTTC
17,-,-,TRBV11-2,TRBJ2-7,CASSLGSGDRNTYEQYF,TGTGCCAGCAGCTTAGGAAGCGGGGACAGGAATACCTACGAGCAGTACTTC
12,-,-,TRBV29-1,TRBJ1-2,CSVRVSEYGYTF,TGCAGCGTGAGGGTATCAGAGTATGGCTACACCTTC
13,-,-,TRBV29-1,TRBJ1-2,CSVEGRGDYGYTF,TGCAGCGTTGAGGGCAGGGGAGACTATGGCTACACCTTC
13,-,once,TRBV11-2,TRBJ1-2,CASSFRDYYGYTF,TGTGCCAGCAGCTTTCGGGACTACTATGGCTACACCTTC
15,TRBD2,once,TRBV6-5,TRBJ2-1,CASSYPGTSGNEQFF,TGTGCCAGCAGTTACCCCGGGACTAGCGGAAATGAGCAGTTCTTC
14,TRBD1,-,TRBV3-1/TRBV3-2,TRBJ2-7,CASSPRDSLYEQYF,TGTGCCAGCAGCCCCCGGGACAGTCTCTACGAGCAGTACTTC
13,-,-,TRBV3-1/TRBV3-2,TRBJ2-1,CASSKTGSNEQFF,TGTGCCAGCAGCAAAACCGGGAGCAATGAGCAGTTCTTC
13,-,-,TRBV29-1,TRBJ1-1,CSVTQGQVTEAFF,TGCAGCGTAACCCAGGGGCAGGTAACTGAAGCTTTCTTT
15,TRBD1,-,TRBV6-5,TRBJ2-2,CASMTPGQGVLELFF,TGTGCCAGCATGACACCGGGACAGGGGGTGTTGGAGCTGTTTTTT
11,-,-,TRBV29-1,TRBJ1-1,CTSGVQTEAFF,TGCACCTCGGGGGTACAGACTGAAGCTTTCTTT
15,-,-,TRBV28,TRBJ2-3,CASSFVTHSTDTQYF,TGTGCCAGCAGTTTCGTGACACACAGCACAGATACGCAGTATTTT
14,-,-,TRBV5-6,TRBJ1-1,CASSETGINPEAFF,TGTGCCAGCAGCGAGACAGGTATCAACCCTGAAGCTTTCTTT
11,-,-,TRBV10-3,TRBJ1-1,CAISGGHEAFF,TGTGCCATCAGTGGCGGACACGAAGCTTTCTTT
13,-,-,TRBV14,TRBJ1-4,CASSQGALEKLFF,TGTGCCAGCAGCCAGGGGGCCCTTGAAAAACTGTTTTTT
12,-,-,TRBV29-1,TRBJ1-2,CSVSAGKPDYTF,TGCAGCGTTAGTGCAGGGAAACCAGACTACACCTTC
14,-,-,TRBV4-1,TRBJ1-6,CASSQQDRSSPLHF,TGCGCCAGCAGCCAACAAGACAGGTCATCACCCCTCCACTTT